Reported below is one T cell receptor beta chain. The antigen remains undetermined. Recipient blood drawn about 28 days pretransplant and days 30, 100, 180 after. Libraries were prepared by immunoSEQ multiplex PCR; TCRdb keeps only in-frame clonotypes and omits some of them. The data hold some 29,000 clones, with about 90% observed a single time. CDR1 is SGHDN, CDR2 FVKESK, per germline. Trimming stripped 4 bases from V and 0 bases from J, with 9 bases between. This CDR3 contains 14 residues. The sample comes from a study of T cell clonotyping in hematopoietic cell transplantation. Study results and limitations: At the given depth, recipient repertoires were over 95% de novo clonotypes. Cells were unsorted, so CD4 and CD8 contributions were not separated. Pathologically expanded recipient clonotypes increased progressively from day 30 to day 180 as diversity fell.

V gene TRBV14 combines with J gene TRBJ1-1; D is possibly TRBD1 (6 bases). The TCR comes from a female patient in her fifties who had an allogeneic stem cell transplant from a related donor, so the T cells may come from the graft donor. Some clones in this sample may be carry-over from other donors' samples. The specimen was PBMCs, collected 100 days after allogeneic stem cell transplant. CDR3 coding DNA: TGTGCCAGCAGCCTGGACAGAATGAACACTGAAGCTTTCTTT. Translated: CASSLDRMNTEAFF.